Below are 23 T cell receptor beta chains sequenced from a single sample in a study of shared clonotypes between healthy human individuals. Here immunoSEQ multiplex PCR was the method, and the copy in TCRdb shows in-frame clones only, minus some. The repertoire has hundreds of thousands of clones, 76% of them found once; the top ten carry roughly 13%. The sequencing sample was made of PBMCs. These receptors came from a middle-aged woman in good health. Some clones in this sample may be carry-over from other donors' samples.

The chain links TRBV9 to TRBJ1-1; D gene uncertain. V shed 1 base and J shed 0 bases, with 10 bases lying between them. Germline V gene sequence: CDR1 SGDLS, CDR2 YYNGEE. The CDR3 has 15 residues. The CDR3 is CASSVNSILNTEAFF. CDR3 bases: TGTGCCAGCAGCGTAAACAGCATCTTGAACACTGAAGCTTTCTTT.

The V gene is TRBV7-3, the J gene TRBJ2-3; 16 positions agree with TRBD2. The CDR3 sequence is 19 residues long. The J segment lost 4 bases and the V segment lost 2 bases, leaving 9 bases of the junction unmatched. Per the germline V gene, CDR1 is SGHTA and CDR2 is FQGTGA. The CDR3 DNA reads as TGTGCCAGCAGCTTAGGGGCTGGGACTAGCGGGAGGGCCGCAGATACGCAGTATTTT. Translated, it gives CASSLGAGTSGRAADTQYF.

This clone appeared a single time. This rearrangement joins TRBV19 to TRBJ1-4; 8 nucleotides align to TRBD1. This CDR3 has 16 amino acids. Looked up from germline, CDR1 is LNHDA and CDR2 is SQIVND (reference sequence). V trimming: 6 bases; J trimming: 4 bases; junction bases outside the gene matches: 10. Here the CDR3 DNA reads TGTGCCAGTAGAGATCTAGAGGACAGGGTTAATGAAAAACTGTTTTTT. It translates to CASRDLEDRVNEKLFF.

The V call is TRBV28, the J call TRBJ1-5; TRBD1 is a possible D gene (5 bases). This CDR3 contains 13 residues. The V and J ends lost 4 bases and 5 bases respectively, with 9 bases between them. CDR1 is MDHEN and CDR2 is SYDVKM in the germline V gene. CDR3 sequence: CASSSAGHQPQHF. The CDR3 bases are TGTGCCAGCAGTTCCGCGGGGCATCAGCCCCAGCATTTT.

The table lists this clone with a count of one. The rearrangement uses TRBV2 and TRBJ2-7; the match to TRBD1 covers 8 bases. From germline, CDR1 is SNHLY and CDR2 FYNNEI. The CDR3 has 14 residues. J gave up 5 bases and V 0 bases, and 3 bases lay outside the gene matches. The CDR3 reads CASSEARGLDEQYF. CDR3 nucleotide sequence: TGTGCCAGCAGTGAAGCCAGGGGGCTTGACGAGCAGTACTTC.

This clone was observed many times. The chain recombines TRBV23-1 with TRBJ2-3; the match to TRBD2 covers 10 bases. TRBV23-1 counts as an open reading frame of uncertain function. J was trimmed by 0 bases and V by 3 bases; bases with no gene match: 18. The length of the CDR3 is 21 residues. This chain's CDR3 is CASSHVPTSGVPHPSTDTQYF. Here the CDR3 DNA reads TGCGCCAGCAGTCACGTCCCCACTAGCGGGGTACCCCATCCCAGCACAGATACGCAGTATTTT.

Comments on this clone: Other DNA variants within this sample encode the same CDR3. The V call is TRBV28, the J call TRBJ1-4, with TRBD1 matching over 7 bases. The CDR3 length is 14 residues. The junction had 5 bases not matched to a gene; V was cut back by 5 bases and J by 5 bases. Germline V CDR1 and CDR2: MDHEN, SYDVKM. The CDR3 region has the DNA TGTGCCAGCAGTCCAGGGGACAGCAATGAAAAACTGTTTTTT. Amino acids: CASSPGDSNEKLFF. Variable domain in full (rest from reference TRBV28 and TRBJ1-4): DVKVTQSSRYLVKRTGEKVFLECVQDMDHENMFWYRQDPGLGLRLIYFSYDVKMKEKGDIPEGYSVSREKKERFSLILESASTNQTSMYLCASSPGDSNEKLFFGSGTQLSVL.

This clone was counted between two and nine times. J is TRBJ1-4 and V is TRBV9, with D hard to call. Per germline, CDR1 SGDLS and CDR2 YYNGEE. This CDR3 is 13 amino acids long. V was shortened by 4 bases and J by 8 bases, with 12 bases between the two germline ends. CDR3 in DNA: TGTGCCAGCAGCCCGGGTCTCCTCGAAAAACTGTTTTTT. This gives the protein CASSPGLLEKLFF.

The V call is TRBV28, the J call TRBJ1-4; D is ambiguous. Between the trimmed V and J ends, which lost 4 bases and 10 bases, there was a span of 13 bases. From germline, CDR1 is MDHEN and CDR2 SYDVKM. CDR3 size: 13 residues. The CDR3 is CASSSSSFGKLFF. In nucleotides, the CDR3 is TGTGCCAGCAGTTCGTCCTCGTTCGGAAAACTGTTTTTT.

J is TRBJ2-3 and V is TRBV6-5, with D possibly TRBD2 on 6 matching bases. The CDR3 is made up of 16 amino acids. CDR1 and CDR2 from the germline V gene are MNHEY and SVGAGI. Trimming removed 2 bases from V and 0 bases from J, with 12 bases in between. The CDR3 protein is CASSYGGLPSTDTQYF. CDR3 nucleotide sequence: TGTGCCAGCAGTTACGGGGGACTTCCTAGCACAGATACGCAGTATTTT.

The chain links TRBV6-5 to TRBJ2-1, with TRBD2 identical over 10 bases. CDR3 length equals 15 residues. The germline gives CDR1 MNHEY, CDR2 SVGAGI. Trimming cost V 6 bases and J 2 bases; bases outside gene matches: 4. The CDR3 is CASRLSGRAYNEQFF. DNA for the CDR3: TGTGCCAGCAGGCTCAGCGGGAGGGCCTACAATGAGCAGTTCTTC.

Worth noting for this clone: A far larger clone lies a single base away; this is likely a read error. The rearrangement links TRBV30 to TRBJ1-1; D possibly corresponds to TRBD1 (6 bases). CDR1 is GTSNPN, CDR2 SVGIG, per germline (reference sequence). The CDR3 covers 13 residues. The CDR3 nucleotides are TGTGCCTGGAGTGCTCGCTGGGACACCGAAGCTTTCTTT. The encoded protein is CAWSARWDTEAFF. Combining the CDR3 with reference TRBV30 and TRBJ1-1 gives the whole variable domain SQTIHQWPATLVQPVGSPLSLECTVEGTSNPNLYWYRQAAGRGLQLLFYSVGIGQISSEVPQNLSASRPQDRQFILSSKKLLLSDSGFYLCAWSARWDTEAFFGQGTRLTVV.

The V call is TRBV5-1, the J call TRBJ2-5; the D is unclear. Trimming removed 3 bases from V and 3 bases from J, with 3 bases in between. This CDR3 is 11 amino acids long. Germline CDR1 is SGHRS and CDR2 is YFSETQ. CDR3 sequence reads: CASSWKETQYF. CDR3 in DNA: TGCGCCAGCAGCTGGAAAGAGACCCAGTACTTC. The full variable domain, its missing parts supplied by reference TRBV5-1 and TRBJ2-5, is KAGVTQTPRYLIKTRGQQVTLSCSPISGHRSVSWYQQTPGQGLQFLFEYFSETQRNKGNFPGRFSGRQFSNSRSEMNVSTLELGDSALYLCASSWKETQYFGPGTRLLVL.

The chain combines TRBV18 with TRBJ2-7; TRBD1 agrees at 7 bases. The germline gives CDR1 KGHSH, CDR2 LQKENI. CDR3 size: 13 residues. J lost 7 bases, V lost 5 bases, and 8 bases had no gene match. The chain's CDR3 is CASSSGQQTEQYF. CDR3 coding DNA: TGTGCCAGCTCATCGGGACAGCAGACAGAGCAGTACTTC.

The rearrangement uses TRBV4-2 and TRBJ1-4, with D tentatively TRBD1 (5 bases). From germline, CDR1 is LGHNA and CDR2 YNFKEQ. This CDR3 is 16 amino acids long. The V end lost 1 base, the J end lost 3 bases, and 12 bases lay between the germline ends. The CDR3 region has the DNA TGTGCCAGCAGCCAAGCCCCACAGGCGGCTAATGAAAAACTGTTTTTT. This translates into CASSQAPQAANEKLFF.

This clone was found once. The chain carries TRBV10-3 and TRBJ1-3; D perhaps matches TRBD1 (5 bases). V was cut by 10 bases and J by 0 bases, with 13 bases left in between. The CDR3 length is 14 residues. Germline CDR1 ENHRY, CDR2 SYGVKD. The CDR3 protein is CASFKDISGNTIYF. CDR3 bases: TGTGCCAGCTTTAAGGACATCTCTGGAAACACCATATATTTT.

This clone turned up a few times. The chain joins TRBV30 to TRBJ2-1; 9 bases map to TRBD2. The CDR3 is 16 amino acids. CDR1 and CDR2 from the germline V gene are GTSNPN and SVGIG (reference sequence). With V trimmed by 0 bases and J by 5 bases, 8 bases remained unmatched. CDR3: CAWSVRLAGIDNEQFF. For the CDR3, the DNA is TGTGCCTGGAGTGTACGGCTAGCGGGAATAGACAATGAGCAGTTCTTC.

This chain connects TRBV6-6 to TRBJ1-1; 11 nucleotides match TRBD1. There are 16 residues in the CDR3. V shed 5 bases, J shed 5 bases, and the junction held 10 bases outside the gene matches. CDR1 MNHNY and CDR2 SVGAGI come from the germline V gene (reference sequence). The CDR3 here is CASSLGRDRGVTEAFF. The CDR3 DNA is TGTGCCAGCAGTCTGGGCCGGGACAGGGGGGTAACTGAAGCTTTCTTT.

This clone showed up many times. The V call is TRBV10-3, the J call TRBJ1-5, with no clear D. CDR3 size: 13 residues. CDR1 and CDR2 from the germline V gene are ENHRY and SYGVKD. V lost 10 bases, J lost 0 bases, and 10 bases lay in between. The CDR3 sequence: CATHGDSNQPQHF. CDR3 nucleotides: TGTGCCACCCACGGGGATAGCAATCAGCCCCAGCATTTT.

This rearrangement joins TRBV6-1 to TRBJ1-4, with a possible D match to TRBD1 (6 bases). Germline V lookup: CDR1 MNHNS, CDR2 SASEGT. V was shortened by 6 bases and J by 7 bases, with 21 bases between the two germline ends. The CDR3 length is 16 residues. CDR3 sequence: CASSENTGFRGEKLFF. The CDR3, as DNA: TGTGCCAGCAGCGAAAACACAGGGTTTCGGGGTGAAAAACTGTTTTTT.

The V and J genes are TRBV18 and TRBJ2-5; D is ambiguous. Gene TRBJ2-7 matches the end of the DNA better, so the J call may be wrong. Germline-derived CDR1 and CDR2 are KGHSH and LQKENI. This CDR3 region has 13 residues. The CDR3 sequence: CASTRSTQSEQYF. The DNA of the CDR3 is TGTGCCAGCACGCGCTCCACCCAATCCGAGCAGTACTTC.

In this sample, this clone turned up once. The chain couples TRBV5-1 to TRBJ1-3; D is undetermined. Per germline, CDR1 SGHRS and CDR2 YFSETQ. Trimming stripped 0 bases from V and 0 bases from J, with 7 bases between. The length of the CDR3 is 15 residues. Here the CDR3 reads CASSLAGISGNTIYF. CDR3 nucleotide sequence: TGCGCCAGCAGCTTGGCGGGGATCTCTGGAAACACCATATATTTT.

Ten or more counts support this clone. Here the CDR3 reads CASIGQGANKDGYTF. CDR3 bases: TGTGCCAGCATAGGACAGGGTGCTAATAAGGATGGCTACACCTTC. This chain links TRBV28 with TRBJ1-2; 8 positions match TRBD1. V was pared by 7 bases and J by 6 bases, with 13 bases of the junction left unmatched. The CDR3 runs to 15 residues. Germline V CDR1 and CDR2: MDHEN, SYDVKM.